Shown below are 20 T cell receptor beta chains from a single sample sequenced in a study of T cells and Merkel cell carcinoma outcomes. Repertoires were generated with immunoSEQ multiplex PCR, while TCRdb's copy carries only in-frame clones and drops some. The sample holds 15,000 to 17,000 clones, 85% to 90% seen once. Material for sequencing was tumor tissue from Merkel cell carcinoma. The receptors were gathered from a human donor with Merkel cell carcinoma.

The V gene is TRBV7-8, the J gene TRBJ1-1; 7 nucleotides match TRBD1. This CDR3 region has 16 residues. Germline CDR1 SGHVS, CDR2 FQNEAQ. V was clipped by 2 bases and J by 4 bases; unmatched bases: 10. Here the CDR3 reads CASSLRAGGMGTEAFF. For the CDR3, the DNA is TGTGCCAGCAGCTTAAGAGCAGGGGGAATGGGCACTGAAGCTTTCTTT.

The chain employs TRBV6-5 and TRBJ2-5; D might be TRBD1 or TRBD2, each matching 5 bases. The V gene lost 6 bases and the J gene lost 2 bases, with 13 bases spanning the gap. The CDR3 runs to 14 residues. Germline lookup yields CDR1 MNHEY and CDR2 SVGAGI. CDR3 in amino acids: CASSPRGVQETQYF. CDR3 nucleotides: TGTGCCAGCAGCCCACGGGGCGTACAAGAGACCCAGTACTTC.

This chain uses TRBV5-1 with TRBJ1-3; D unclear. Trimming removed 0 bases from V and 0 bases from J, with 7 bases in between. The germline CDR1 and CDR2 sequences are SGHRS and YFSETQ. There are 15 residues in the CDR3. CDR3 in amino acids: CASSLGASSGNTIYF. DNA of the CDR3: TGCGCCAGCAGCTTGGGGGCGTCCTCTGGAAACACCATATATTTT.

The chain links TRBV9 to TRBJ2-1; the match to TRBD2 covers 9 bases. The CDR3 runs to 16 residues. Germline V gene sequence: CDR1 SGDLS, CDR2 YYNGEE. Losses at the gene ends were 0 bases for V and 7 bases for J; bases not matched to a gene: 8. CDR3 in amino acids: CASSVGAGGVKNEQFF. Written as DNA, the CDR3 is TGTGCCAGCAGCGTAGGAGCGGGGGGAGTGAAGAATGAGCAGTTCTTC. The variable domain in full, with the rest retrieved from reference TRBV9 and TRBJ2-1, is DSGVTQTPKHLITATGQRVTLRCSPRSGDLSVYWYQQSLDQGLQFLIQYYNGEERAKGNILERFSAQQFPDLHSELNLSSLELGDSALYFCASSVGAGGVKNEQFFGPGTRLTVL.

The chain links TRBV4-2 to TRBJ2-7; 7 nucleotides line up with TRBD1. The germline CDR1 and CDR2 sequences are LGHNA and YNFKEQ. The junction had 14 bases not matched to a gene; V was cut back by 3 bases and J by 6 bases. This CDR3 is 16 amino acids long. The DNA of the CDR3 is TGTGCCAGCAGCCAGGAAGGGACAGTCCCATTCCGCGAGCAGTACTTC. Amino acid sequence: CASSQEGTVPFREQYF.

This clone was seen just once. The rearrangement uses TRBV5-1 and TRBJ1-1; TRBD1 matches 8 bases. This CDR3 is 16 amino acids long. Germline V gene lookup returns CDR1 SGHRS and CDR2 YFSETQ. V lost 5 bases, J lost 0 bases, and 9 bases stayed unmatched. CDR3 sequence: CASSETGDWMNTEAFF. In nucleotides, the CDR3 is TGCGCCAGCAGTGAGACAGGGGACTGGATGAACACTGAAGCTTTCTTT.

This clone was recorded once. This chain connects TRBV6-5 to TRBJ2-2, with D possibly being TRBD1 or TRBD2 (6 bases each). The germline V and J ends were trimmed by 3 bases and 7 bases, with 12 bases remaining between them. The CDR3 is made up of 14 amino acids. CDR1 and CDR2 (germline): MNHEY, SVGAGI. The CDR3 reads CASSYGGRGGELFF. In DNA, the CDR3 is TGTGCCAGCAGTTATGGGGGGCGTGGCGGGGAGCTGTTTTTT.

The V call is TRBV7-3, the J call TRBJ2-1; possible D gene TRBD2, 6 bases. The CDR3 loop spans 15 amino acids. With 3 bases removed from V and 2 bases from J, the gap between germline ends came to 11 bases. Per germline, CDR1 SGHTA and CDR2 FQGTGA. CDR3 bases: TGTGCCAGCAGCTTGCAGGGACTGGCCTACAATGAGCAGTTCTTC. This gives the protein CASSLQGLAYNEQFF. Filled out from reference TRBV7-3 and TRBJ2-1, the complete variable domain reads GAGVSQTPSNKVTEKGKYVELRCDPISGHTALYWYRQSLGQGPEFLIYFQGTGAADDSGLPNDRFFAVRPEGSVSTLKIQRTERGDSAVYLCASSLQGLAYNEQFFGPGTRLTVL.

This chain joins TRBV6-5 and TRBJ1-1; TRBD1 might be the D (6 bases). Germline CDR1 reads MNHEY; CDR2 reads SVGAGI. Trimming left V 5 bases short and J 0 bases short, with 10 bases between. This CDR3 spans 14 amino acids. The CDR3 loop reads CASSTRQVNTEAFF. The CDR3 DNA sequence: TGTGCCAGCAGTACAAGACAGGTGAACACTGAAGCTTTCTTT.

This clone was seen a few times. Other DNA sequences within the sample encode an identical CDR3. The chain joins TRBV6-5 to TRBJ1-4; D remains ambiguous. V lost 8 bases and J lost 3, with 10 bases in between. CDR3 length equals 13 residues. The germline CDR1 and CDR2 sequences are MNHEY and SVGAGI. The CDR3 region has the DNA TGTGCCAGCTCTGACCGGCCTAATGAAAAACTGTTTTTT. Translation gives CASSDRPNEKLFF.

V usage is TRBV30 and J usage is TRBJ1-3; TRBD1 matches 7 bases. This CDR3 comprises 15 residues. Per germline, CDR1 GTSNPN and CDR2 SVGIG (reference sequence). V gave up 3 bases and J gave up 0 bases; unmatched junction bases: 5. The CDR3 DNA is TGTGCCTGGAGACAGGGGCGATACTCTGGAAACACCATATATTTT. It translates to CAWRQGRYSGNTIYF.

This chain joins TRBV4-1 and TRBJ2-7, with 7 bases identical to TRBD1. Trimming took 0 bases from V and 3 from J; bases not matched to a gene: 8. Germline values: CDR1 MGHRA, CDR2 YSYEKL. The CDR3 runs 16 residues. CDR3 nucleotides: TGCGCCAGCAGCCAAGACCGGGACAGTGGGATCTACGAGCAGTACTTC. Amino acid sequence: CASSQDRDSGIYEQYF.

This CDR3 reads CASSYQVEQYF. The CDR3 region has the DNA TGTGCCAGCAGTTACCAGGTCGAGCAGTACTTC. V and J are TRBV6-1 and TRBJ2-7; D not resolved. Per germline, CDR1 MNHNS and CDR2 SASEGT. V was cut by 5 bases and J by 6 bases, with 8 bases left in between. The length of the CDR3 is 11 residues.

The chain has TRBV27 and TRBJ2-7; TRBD2 is a possible D gene (5 bases). Germline CDR1 MNHEY, CDR2 SMNVEV (reference sequence). V lost 0 bases, J lost 2 bases, and 8 bases lay in between. The CDR3 extends over 14 amino acids. DNA of the CDR3: TGTGCCAGCAGTTTATCGTTGCGGGCCTACGAGCAGTACTTC. It yields the protein CASSLSLRAYEQYF.

The V call is TRBV27, the J call TRBJ2-3; possibly TRBD2 for D (5 bases). Trimming shortened V by 7 bases and J by 1 base, and 12 bases separated the two germline ends. The CDR3 sequence is 14 residues long. Germline values: CDR1 MNHEY, CDR2 SMNVEV (reference sequence). The CDR3 is CASTRGWGTDTQYF. CDR3 sequence (DNA): TGTGCCAGCACGAGAGGGTGGGGCACAGATACGCAGTATTTT.

The chain is built from TRBV7-9 and TRBJ1-1, with 9 bases lining up with TRBD1. Germline V gene lookup returns CDR1 SEHNR and CDR2 FQNEAQ (reference sequence). V was clipped by 4 bases and J by 10 bases; unmatched bases: 4. The CDR3 covers 12 residues. CDR3 in DNA: TGTGCCAGCAGCTCGGTGGACAGGGGAGCTTTCTTT. Translated: CASSSVDRGAFF.

The chain links TRBV5-6 to TRBJ1-1, with D uncertain. V dropped 0 bases and J dropped 1 base, with 16 bases sitting between them. The CDR3 runs to 17 residues. The germline gives CDR1 SGHDT, CDR2 YYEEEE. Here the CDR3 reads CASSLAQVPKRNTEAFF. The CDR3 bases are TGTGCCAGCAGCTTGGCCCAGGTTCCCAAGAGGAACACTGAAGCTTTCTTT.

This chain joins TRBV19 and TRBJ1-5, with D tentatively TRBD1 (5 bases). The CDR3 loop spans 16 amino acids. CDR1 and CDR2 (germline): LNHDA, SQIVND (reference sequence). V lost 3 bases to trimming and J lost 4 bases, with 16 bases between them. CDR3 amino acids: CASSILHSRGNQPQHF. Written as DNA, the CDR3 is TGTGCCAGTAGTATTTTACACAGCCGGGGGAATCAGCCCCAGCATTTT.

This rearrangement joins TRBV6-1 to TRBJ1-4; TRBD1 aligns across 7 bases. The CDR3 has 15 residues. After removal of 2 bases from V and 8 bases from J, the junction contained 8 bases not matched to a gene. Germline V gene lookup returns CDR1 MNHNS and CDR2 SASEGT. CDR3 DNA: TGTGCCAGCAGTGAATGGTCAGGGGGTCGGGAAAAACTGTTTTTT. Its protein is CASSEWSGGREKLFF.

This chain connects TRBV7-9 to TRBJ2-3, with 8 bases matching TRBD2. Germline lookup yields CDR1 SEHNR and CDR2 FQNEAQ (reference sequence). This CDR3 contains 14 residues. V shed 7 bases, J shed 4 bases, and the junction held 7 bases outside the gene matches. CDR3 sequence reads: CASTMRGAADTQYF. CDR3 bases: TGTGCCAGCACCATGCGGGGGGCTGCAGATACGCAGTATTTT.